What follows is one T cell receptor beta chain and its context. Its target is unknown. This entry comes from a study of T cell repertoires in cytomegalovirus infection. As for the study in general: Public TCR beta signatures indicated both CMV infection and matching HLA type. The study's findings and limits: Within the response measured ex vivo, HLA-C-restricted CMV-specific TCR beta clonotypes were dominant. Cumulative public TCR beta family frequency identified CMV carriers with the relevant HLA.

A single record per CDR3 protein comes from TCRdb applying MiXCR to the reads. The sample lists 200,000 or so distinct CDR3 sequences, about 30% occurring once. The germline V and J ends were trimmed by 3 bases and 0 bases, with 9 bases remaining between them. Germline V gives CDR1 KGHSH, CDR2 LQKENI. The CDR3 runs to 15 residues. This sequence originates from a human donor in good health (CMV status not recorded). Some clones in this sample may be carry-over from other donors' samples. The sequencing input was PBMCs. The chain joins TRBV18 to TRBJ1-5; no firm D call. The CDR3 loop is CASSPGPDSNQPQHF. The CDR3 coding sequence is TGTGCCAGCTCACCTGGGCCAGATAGCAATCAGCCCCAGCATTTT.